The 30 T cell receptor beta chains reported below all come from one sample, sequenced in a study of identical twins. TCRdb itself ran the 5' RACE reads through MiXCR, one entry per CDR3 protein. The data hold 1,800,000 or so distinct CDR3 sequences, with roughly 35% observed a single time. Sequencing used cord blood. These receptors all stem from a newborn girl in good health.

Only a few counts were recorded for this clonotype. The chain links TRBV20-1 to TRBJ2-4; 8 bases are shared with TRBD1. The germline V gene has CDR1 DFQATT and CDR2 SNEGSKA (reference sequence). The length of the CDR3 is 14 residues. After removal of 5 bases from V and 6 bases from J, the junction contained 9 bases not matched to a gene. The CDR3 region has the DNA TGCAGTGCTGCCCAGGACAGGGAGAGAAACATTCAGTACTTC. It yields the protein CSAAQDRERNIQYF.

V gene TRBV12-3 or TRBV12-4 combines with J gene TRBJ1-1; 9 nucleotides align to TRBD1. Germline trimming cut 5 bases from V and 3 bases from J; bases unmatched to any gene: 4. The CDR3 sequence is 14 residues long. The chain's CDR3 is CASSNRDRDTEAFF. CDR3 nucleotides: TGTGCCAGCAGTAACCGGGACAGGGACACTGAAGCTTTCTTT.

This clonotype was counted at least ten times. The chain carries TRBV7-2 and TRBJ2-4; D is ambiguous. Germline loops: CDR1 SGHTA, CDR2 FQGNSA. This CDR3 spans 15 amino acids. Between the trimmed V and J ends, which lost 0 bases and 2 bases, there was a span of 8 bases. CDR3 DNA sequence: TGTGCCAGCAGCTTAGCTTCGTTCCCCAAAAACATTCAGTACTTC. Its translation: CASSLASFPKNIQYF.

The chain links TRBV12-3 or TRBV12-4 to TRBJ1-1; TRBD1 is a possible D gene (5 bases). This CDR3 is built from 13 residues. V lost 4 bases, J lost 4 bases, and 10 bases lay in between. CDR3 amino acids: CASSWGEGTEAFF. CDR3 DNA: TGTGCCAGCAGTTGGGGGGAAGGCACTGAAGCTTTCTTT.

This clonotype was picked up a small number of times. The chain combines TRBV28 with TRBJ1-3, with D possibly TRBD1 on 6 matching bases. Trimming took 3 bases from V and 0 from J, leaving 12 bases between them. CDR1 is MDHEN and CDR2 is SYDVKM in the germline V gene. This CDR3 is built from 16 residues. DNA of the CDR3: TGTGCCAGCAGTTTCCCTGGACAGCCCTCTGGAAACACCATATATTTT. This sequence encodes CASSFPGQPSGNTIYF.

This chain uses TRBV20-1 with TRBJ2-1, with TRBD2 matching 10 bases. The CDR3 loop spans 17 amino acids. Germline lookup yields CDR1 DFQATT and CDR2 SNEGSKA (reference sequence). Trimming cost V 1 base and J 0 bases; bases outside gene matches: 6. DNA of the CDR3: TGCAGTGCTAGAGGGGGTCGGACTAGCGGCTCCTACAATGAGCAGTTCTTC. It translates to CSARGGRTSGSYNEQFF.

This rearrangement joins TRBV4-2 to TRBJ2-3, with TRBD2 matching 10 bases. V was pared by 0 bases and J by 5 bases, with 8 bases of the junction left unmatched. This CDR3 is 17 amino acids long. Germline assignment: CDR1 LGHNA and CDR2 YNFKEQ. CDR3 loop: CASSQEVSSGGEDTQYF. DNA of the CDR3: TGTGCCAGCAGCCAAGAAGTGTCGAGCGGGGGGGAAGATACGCAGTATTTT.

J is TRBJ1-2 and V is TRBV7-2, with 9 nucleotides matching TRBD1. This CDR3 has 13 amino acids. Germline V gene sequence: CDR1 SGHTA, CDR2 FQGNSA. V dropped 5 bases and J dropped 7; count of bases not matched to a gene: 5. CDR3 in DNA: TGTGCCAGCAGCGAGGGACAGGGCTCTGGCTACACCTTC. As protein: CASSEGQGSGYTF.

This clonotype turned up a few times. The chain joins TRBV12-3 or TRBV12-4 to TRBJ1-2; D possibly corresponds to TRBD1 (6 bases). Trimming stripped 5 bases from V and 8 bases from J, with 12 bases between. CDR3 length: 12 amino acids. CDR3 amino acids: CASSPAGVGYTF. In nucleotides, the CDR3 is TGTGCCAGCAGTCCAGCAGGGGTCGGCTACACCTTC.

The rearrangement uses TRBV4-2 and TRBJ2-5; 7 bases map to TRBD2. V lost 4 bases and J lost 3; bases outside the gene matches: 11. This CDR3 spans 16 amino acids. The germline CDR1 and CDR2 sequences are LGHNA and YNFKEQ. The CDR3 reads CASSRRETGGKETQYF. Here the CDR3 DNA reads TGTGCCAGCAGCCGAAGAGAAACGGGGGGAAAAGAGACCCAGTACTTC.

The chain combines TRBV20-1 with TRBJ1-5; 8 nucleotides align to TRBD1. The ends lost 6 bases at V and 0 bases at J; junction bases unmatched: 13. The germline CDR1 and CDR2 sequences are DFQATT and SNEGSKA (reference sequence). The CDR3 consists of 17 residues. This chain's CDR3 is CSARTGRDPYSNQPQHF. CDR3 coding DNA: TGCAGTGCCAGGACAGGGAGGGACCCTTATAGCAATCAGCCCCAGCATTTT.

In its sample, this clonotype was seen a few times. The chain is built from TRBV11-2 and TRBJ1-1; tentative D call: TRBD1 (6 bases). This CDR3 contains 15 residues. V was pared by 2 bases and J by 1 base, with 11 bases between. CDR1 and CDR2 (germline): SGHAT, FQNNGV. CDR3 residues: CASSLRTVRNTEAFF. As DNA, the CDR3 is TGTGCCAGCAGCTTAAGGACAGTAAGGAACACTGAAGCTTTCTTT.

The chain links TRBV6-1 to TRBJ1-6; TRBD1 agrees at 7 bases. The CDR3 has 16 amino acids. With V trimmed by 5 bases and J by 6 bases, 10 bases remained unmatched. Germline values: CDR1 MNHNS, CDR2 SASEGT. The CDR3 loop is CASSLTTGTVNSPLHF. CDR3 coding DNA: TGTGCCAGCAGTCTCACGACCGGGACAGTTAATTCACCCCTCCACTTT.

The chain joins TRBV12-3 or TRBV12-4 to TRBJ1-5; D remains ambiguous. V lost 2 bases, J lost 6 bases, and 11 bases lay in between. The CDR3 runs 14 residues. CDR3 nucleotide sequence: TGTGCCAGCAGTTTATCGGGAAATGGTCAGCCCCAGCATTTT. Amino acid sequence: CASSLSGNGQPQHF.

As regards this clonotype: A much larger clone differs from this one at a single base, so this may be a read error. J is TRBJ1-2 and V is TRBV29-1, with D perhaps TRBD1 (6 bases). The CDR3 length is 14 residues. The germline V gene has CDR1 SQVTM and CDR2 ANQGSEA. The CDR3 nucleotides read TGCAGCGTTGAAGAGAGTCAGGGGTCCTCTGGCCACACCTTC. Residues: CSVEESQGSSGHTF.

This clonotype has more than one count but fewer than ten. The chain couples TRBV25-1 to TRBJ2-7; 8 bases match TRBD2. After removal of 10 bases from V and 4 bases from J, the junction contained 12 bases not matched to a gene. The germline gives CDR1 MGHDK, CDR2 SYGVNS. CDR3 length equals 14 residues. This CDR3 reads CATSRGSGKYEQYF. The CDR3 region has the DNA TGTGCCACAAGCAGGGGTAGCGGGAAGTACGAGCAGTACTTC.

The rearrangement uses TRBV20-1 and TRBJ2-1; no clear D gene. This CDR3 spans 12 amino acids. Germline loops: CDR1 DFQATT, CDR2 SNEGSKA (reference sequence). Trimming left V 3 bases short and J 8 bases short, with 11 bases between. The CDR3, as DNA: TGCAGTGCTAGCCCTGGAGTGGATGAGCAGTTCTTC. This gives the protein CSASPGVDEQFF.

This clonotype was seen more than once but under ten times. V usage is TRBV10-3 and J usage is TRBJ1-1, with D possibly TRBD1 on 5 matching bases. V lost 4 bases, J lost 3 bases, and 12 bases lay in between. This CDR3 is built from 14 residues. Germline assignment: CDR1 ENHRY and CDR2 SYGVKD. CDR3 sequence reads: CAISGRGGDTEAFF. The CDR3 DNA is TGTGCCATCAGTGGACGGGGGGGGGACACTGAAGCTTTCTTT.

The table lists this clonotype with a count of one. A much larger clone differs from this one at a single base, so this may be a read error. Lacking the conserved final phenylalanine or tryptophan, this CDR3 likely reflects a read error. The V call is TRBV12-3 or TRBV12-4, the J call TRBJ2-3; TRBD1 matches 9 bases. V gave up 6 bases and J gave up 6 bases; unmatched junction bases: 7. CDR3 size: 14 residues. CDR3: CASRSGQGWDTQYY. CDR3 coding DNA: TGTGCCAGCAGATCAGGACAGGGGTGGGATACGCAGTATTAT.

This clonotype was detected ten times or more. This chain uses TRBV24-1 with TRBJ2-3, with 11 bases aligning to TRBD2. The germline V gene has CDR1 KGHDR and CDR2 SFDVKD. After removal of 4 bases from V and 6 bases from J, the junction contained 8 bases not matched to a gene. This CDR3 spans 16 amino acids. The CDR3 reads CATSEGTSGSLDTQYF. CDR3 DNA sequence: TGTGCCACCAGTGAGGGCACTAGCGGGAGTTTGGATACGCAGTATTTT.

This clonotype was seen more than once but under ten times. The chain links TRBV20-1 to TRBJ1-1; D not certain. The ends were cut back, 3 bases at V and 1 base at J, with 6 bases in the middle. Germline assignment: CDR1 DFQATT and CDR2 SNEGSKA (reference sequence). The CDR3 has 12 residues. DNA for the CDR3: TGCAGTGCTAGGCGGAGGAACACTGAAGCTTTCTTT. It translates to CSARRRNTEAFF.

CDR3 bases: TGTGCCAGCAGTGGGGATCCGCCCCAGCATTTT. It encodes CASSGDPPQHF. This sequence joins TRBV28 and TRBJ1-5; unclear D gene. Germline values: CDR1 MDHEN, CDR2 SYDVKM. Trimming removed 5 bases from V and 9 bases from J, with 8 bases in between. There are 11 residues in the CDR3.

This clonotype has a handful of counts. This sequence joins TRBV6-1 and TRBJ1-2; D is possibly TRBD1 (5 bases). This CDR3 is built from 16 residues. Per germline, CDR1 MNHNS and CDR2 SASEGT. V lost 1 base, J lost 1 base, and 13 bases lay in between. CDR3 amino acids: CASSEEGRRLNYGYTF. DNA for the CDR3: TGTGCCAGCAGTGAAGAGGGACGCCGGCTTAACTATGGCTACACCTTC.

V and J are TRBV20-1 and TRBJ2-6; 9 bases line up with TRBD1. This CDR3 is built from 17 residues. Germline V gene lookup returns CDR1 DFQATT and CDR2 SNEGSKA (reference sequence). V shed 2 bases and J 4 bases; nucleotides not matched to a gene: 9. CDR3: CSARSSGTGFGANVLTF. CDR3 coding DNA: TGCAGTGCTAGATCCTCCGGGACAGGGTTCGGGGCCAACGTCCTGACTTTC.

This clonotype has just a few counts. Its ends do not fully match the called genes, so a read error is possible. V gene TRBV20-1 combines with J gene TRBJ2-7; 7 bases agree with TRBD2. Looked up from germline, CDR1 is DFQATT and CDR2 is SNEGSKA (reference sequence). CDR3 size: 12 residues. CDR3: CSARELANEQYF. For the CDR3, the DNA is TGCAGTGCGAGAGAACTAGCGAACGAGCAGTACTTC.

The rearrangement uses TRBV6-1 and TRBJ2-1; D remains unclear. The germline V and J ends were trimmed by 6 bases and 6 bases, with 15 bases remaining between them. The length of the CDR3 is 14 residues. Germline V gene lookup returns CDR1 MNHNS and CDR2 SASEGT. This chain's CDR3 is CASRHDGVGNEQFF. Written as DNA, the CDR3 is TGTGCCAGCAGACACGACGGAGTAGGCAATGAGCAGTTCTTC.

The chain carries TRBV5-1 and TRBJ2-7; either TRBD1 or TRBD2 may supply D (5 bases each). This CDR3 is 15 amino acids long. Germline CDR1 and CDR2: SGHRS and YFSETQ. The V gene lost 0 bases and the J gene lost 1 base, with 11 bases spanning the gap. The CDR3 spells CASSLDRDGSYEQYF. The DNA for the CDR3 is TGCGCCAGCAGCTTGGACCGGGACGGATCCTACGAGCAGTACTTC.

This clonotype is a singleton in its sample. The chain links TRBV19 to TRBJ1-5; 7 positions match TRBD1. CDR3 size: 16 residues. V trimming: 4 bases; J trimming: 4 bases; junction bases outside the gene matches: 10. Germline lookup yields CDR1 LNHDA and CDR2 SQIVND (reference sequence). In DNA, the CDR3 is TGTGCCAGTAGTAAGGGGGCGACAGCCAGTAATCAGCCCCAGCATTTT. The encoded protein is CASSKGATASNQPQHF.

CDR3 sequence reads: CASSLEEARTDTQYF. The CDR3 DNA reads as TGTGCCAGCAGTTTAGAGGAGGCGAGAACAGATACGCAGTATTTT. The chain joins TRBV12-3 or TRBV12-4 to TRBJ2-3, with a tentative D call TRBD2 (5 bases). Trimming pared 1 base from V and 3 bases from J, leaving 11 bases between. The length of the CDR3 is 15 residues.

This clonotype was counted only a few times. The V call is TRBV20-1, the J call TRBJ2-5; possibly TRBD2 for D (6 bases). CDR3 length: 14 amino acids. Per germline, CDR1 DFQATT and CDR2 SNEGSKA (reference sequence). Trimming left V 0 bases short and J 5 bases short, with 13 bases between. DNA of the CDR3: TGCAGTGCTAGAGATTGGGGGGAGGTCGAGACCCAGTACTTC. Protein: CSARDWGEVETQYF.